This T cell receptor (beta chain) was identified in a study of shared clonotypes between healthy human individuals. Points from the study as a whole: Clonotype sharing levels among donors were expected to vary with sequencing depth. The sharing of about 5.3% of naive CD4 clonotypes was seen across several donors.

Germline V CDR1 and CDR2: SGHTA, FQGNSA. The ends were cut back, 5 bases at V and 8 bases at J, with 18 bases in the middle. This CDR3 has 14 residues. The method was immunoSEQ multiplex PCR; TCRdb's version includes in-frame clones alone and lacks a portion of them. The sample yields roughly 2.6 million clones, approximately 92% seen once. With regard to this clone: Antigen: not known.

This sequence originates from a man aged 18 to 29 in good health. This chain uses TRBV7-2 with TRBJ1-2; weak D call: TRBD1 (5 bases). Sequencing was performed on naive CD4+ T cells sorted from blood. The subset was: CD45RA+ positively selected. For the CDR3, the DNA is TGTGCCAGCAGCCCGGACCGCTCACCAGGGGGCTACACCTTC. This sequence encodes CASSPDRSPGGYTF.